This T cell receptor (beta chain) was recorded in a study of tumor and adjacent non-tumor tissue in lung cancer (dated by TCRdb to the late 2010s). Describing the broader study: Patients with adenocarcinoma (12), squamous cell carcinoma (2) and small cell lung cancer (1) were included in the cohort. The roughly 15 enrolled patients, of whom some 10 were men and 5 were women, were aged about 30 to 85 years and were diagnosed with TNM stage I to III disease. A total of some 130,000,000 productive TCRbeta reads were generated by sequencing, corresponding to an average of about 4.17 million reads per sample. Using bulk TCRbeta repertoires from over 14 lung cancer patients, the study set lung tumor tissue side by side with matched distant non-tumor lung tissue. TCRbeta CDR3 sequencing was performed on 25 to 35 paired specimens, with one tumor sample and one normal lung sample collected per patient.

RNA was isolated from bulk, unsorted tissue, and RNA quality was assessed with a NanoDrop ND-1000 and an Agilent 2100. Newly diagnosed lung cancer patients without prior chemotherapy who had been admitted for thoracic surgery in China between August and November 2014 were enrolled as donors. Patients who had received previous radiotherapy or chemotherapy, or who had another concurrent cancer, were excluded from the study. Pieces of surgical tissue measuring about 1-2.1 cm3 were kept in RNAlater solution and held at -80 degrees C until needed. On the study overall, not on this receptor specifically: In normal lung, the top 100 clones accounted for a significantly larger cumulative share of the repertoire than in tumor tissue. With only around 15 patients in the cohort, the authors noted that larger samples and more detailed clinical data are needed. Younger patients had significantly higher TCR diversity, and higher tumor TCR diversity was associated with shorter overall and disease-free survival. TCR diversity (inverse Simpson) was significantly higher in tumor than in normal lung tissue (approximately 400 vs 170, P = 0.0075, Mann-Whitney U test). Peripheral blood was not sequenced, so blood TCRbeta repertoires in these lung cancer patients were not examined. Neither the sequencing platform nor unique molecular identifiers are named or mentioned anywhere in the methods.

The library was made by multiplex PCR. The sequencer listed for this sample is Illumina HiSeq 2500. Following protocols modified from ARM-PCR, the researchers constructed TCRbeta libraries through three rounds of nested PCR with primers (Table S4). Before sequencing, PCR products of 200-500 bp were excised from the gel and purified with the QIAquick gel extraction kit. On the authors' methods: Reads were cleaned using Trimmomatic, were merged into complete CDR3 sequences using FLASH, and were assigned to V(D)J germline segments using MiTCR. Clonal diversity was calculated as the inverse Simpson's index using VDJtools. In-frame sequences without a premature stop codon were defined as productive reads. TCRdb applied fastp at Q25 and MiXCR to the public reads, then kept only in-frame beta chains. One record per CDR3 amino acid sequence lists the most common genes and DNA. TCRdb, not the authors, supplied the V and J calls. This sample gives about 200,000 distinct CDR3 sequences in total; about two thirds of them show up just once. Of the sample, about 25% is held by the ten largest clones.

A note on this clonotype: Its antigen is not yet known. Base qualities are not provided; no much larger clone lies one nucleotide away.

V trim: 8 bases; J trim: 6 bases; unmatched bases: 17. There are 16 amino acids in the CDR3, from cysteine to phenylalanine inclusive. Just the 48-base CDR3 DNA is kept, in frame starting at base 1. The chain couples TRBV12-3 or TRBV12-4 to TRBJ2-7; TRBD1 aligns with 9 central bases. The sequenced material came from lung tumor tissue. This sequence originates from a man in his 60s with non-small cell lung cancer. The CDR3 corresponds to CASGRDRDRVTGEQYF. The bases read TGTGCCAGCGGACGGGACCGGGACAGGGTAACGGGCGAGCAGTACTTC.